Listed below are T cell receptor beta chains from one sample, sequenced in a study of T cell responses to AZD1222 COVID-19 vaccine. Some clones are missing from TCRdb's copy, which holds only in-frame ones; the method was immunoSEQ multiplex PCR. The profile covers some 130,000 clones, with 88% appearing a single time and roughly 3.6% taken by the ten largest. This sample comprised peripheral blood, obtained on day 0 of AZD1222 vaccination. The receptors come from an adult in good health. Each CDR3 is given with its conserved first and last residue. D genes are given only for firm matches. A clone size is listed for some rows: how often the clone was seen (once, few, many), or a class if it is expanded.

cdr3_nt: TGTGCCAGCTCACCGCTGGGCCACGGACAGGGGGACTCTGGGGCCAACGTCCTGACTTTC
cdr3_aa: CASSPLGHGQGDSGANVLTF
d_call: TRBD1
clone_size: -
v_call: TRBV18
j_call: TRBJ2-6

cdr3_nt: TGTGCCACCAGTGGGGATCCTAATGAAAAACTGTTTTTT
cdr3_aa: CATSGDPNEKLFF
d_call: -
clone_size: -
v_call: TRBV15
j_call: TRBJ1-4

cdr3_nt: TGCGCCAGCAGCTTGGGAGGGGTAGGCACTGAAGCTTTCTTT
cdr3_aa: CASSLGGVGTEAFF
d_call: -
clone_size: -
v_call: TRBV5-1
j_call: TRBJ1-1

cdr3_nt: TGTGCCAGCAGCCCCGACCCGACAAGCCCTCATGGCTACACCTTC
cdr3_aa: CASSPDPTSPHGYTF
d_call: -
clone_size: once
v_call: TRBV11-2
j_call: TRBJ1-2

cdr3_nt: TGTGCCAGCGGACCACAGGGGGTCTCCTACAATGAGCAGTTCTTC
cdr3_aa: CASGPQGVSYNEQFF
d_call: TRBD1
clone_size: -
v_call: TRBV11-2
j_call: TRBJ2-1

cdr3_nt: TGTGCCAGCAGTGGGGGCTCCTATGGCTACACCTTC
cdr3_aa: CASSGGSYGYTF
d_call: -
clone_size: -
v_call: TRBV28
j_call: TRBJ1-2

cdr3_nt: TGTGCCAGCAGCTTAGGCCGTTCCTACGAGCAGTACTTC
cdr3_aa: CASSLGRSYEQYF
d_call: -
clone_size: once
v_call: TRBV13
j_call: TRBJ2-7

cdr3_nt: TGTGCCAGCAGTCGACGACTGGCTGGAGAGACCCAGTACTTC
cdr3_aa: CASSRRLAGETQYF
d_call: -
clone_size: -
v_call: TRBV6-5
j_call: TRBJ2-5

cdr3_nt: TGTGCCAGCAGCCCCGCAGGGGGAGAGGGAAACACCATATATTTT
cdr3_aa: CASSPAGGEGNTIYF
d_call: TRBD1
clone_size: -
v_call: TRBV7-3
j_call: TRBJ1-3

cdr3_nt: TGTGCCAGCAGCGAGGGGCAGGGAAACACCATATATTTT
cdr3_aa: CASSEGQGNTIYF
d_call: -
clone_size: -
v_call: TRBV9
j_call: TRBJ1-3

cdr3_nt: TGTGCCAGTATCCCCGACCCGGGACAGGCTAGCTATGGCTACACCTTC
cdr3_aa: CASIPDPGQASYGYTF
d_call: TRBD1
clone_size: once
v_call: TRBV19
j_call: TRBJ1-2

cdr3_nt: TGTGCCAGCAGCCCGATGTCCCGATCTATCGCGGGCTACACCTTC
cdr3_aa: CASSPMSRSIAGYTF
d_call: -
clone_size: -
v_call: TRBV7-6
j_call: TRBJ1-2

cdr3_nt: TGCGCCAGCAGCCAAGATTGGGTGGCGGGGGGCACAGATACGCAGTATTTT
cdr3_aa: CASSQDWVAGGTDTQYF
d_call: TRBD2
clone_size: once
v_call: TRBV4-3
j_call: TRBJ2-3

cdr3_nt: TGCGCCAGCAGCCCCACAGGGGGCGGGCAGCCCCAGCATTTT
cdr3_aa: CASSPTGGGQPQHF
d_call: TRBD1
clone_size: -
v_call: TRBV5-1
j_call: TRBJ1-5

cdr3_nt: TGTGCCAGCAGCTCCTTAATTATCGACAGGGGTCGAGAAAAACTGTTTTTT
cdr3_aa: CASSSLIIDRGREKLFF
d_call: TRBD1
clone_size: -
v_call: TRBV7-2
j_call: TRBJ1-4

cdr3_nt: TGTGCCAGCAGCTTTAGGGGAGGGCCTGGAAACACCATATATTTT
cdr3_aa: CASSFRGGPGNTIYF
d_call: -
clone_size: once
v_call: TRBV5-5
j_call: TRBJ1-3

cdr3_nt: TGTGCCAGCAGTTGGGGAAAGGGGGCTAGCAATGAGCAGTTCTTC
cdr3_aa: CASSWGKGASNEQFF
d_call: TRBD1
clone_size: few
v_call: TRBV6-6
j_call: TRBJ2-1

cdr3_nt: TGTGCCAGCAGCTTGGAGGCAGGGCCCGGCTACACCTTC
cdr3_aa: CASSLEAGPGYTF
d_call: -
clone_size: few
v_call: TRBV5-6
j_call: TRBJ1-2

cdr3_nt: TGTGCCAGCAGCCGCCGACAGGGCTATAATGAGCAGTTCTTC
cdr3_aa: CASSRRQGYNEQFF
d_call: TRBD1
clone_size: -
v_call: TRBV2
j_call: TRBJ2-1

cdr3_nt: TGTGCCACCAGCAGAGCCTGGGGTGGACACGGAGACAACTATGGCTACACCTTC
cdr3_aa: CATSRAWGGHGDNYGYTF
d_call: -
clone_size: -
v_call: TRBV15
j_call: TRBJ1-2

cdr3_nt: TGTGCCAGCAGCCTGGACAGGGGGTATGGCTACACCTTC
cdr3_aa: CASSLDRGYGYTF
d_call: TRBD1
clone_size: -
v_call: TRBV5-4
j_call: TRBJ1-2

cdr3_nt: TGTGCCACCACCAGCCGGACAGGGGTTACCAATCAGCCCCAGCATTTT
cdr3_aa: CATTSRTGVTNQPQHF
d_call: TRBD1
clone_size: -
v_call: TRBV15
j_call: TRBJ1-5

cdr3_nt: TGTGCCAGCAGCCGAGAATACACTGAAGCTTTCTTT
cdr3_aa: CASSREYTEAFF
d_call: -
clone_size: -
v_call: TRBV2
j_call: TRBJ1-1

cdr3_nt: TGTGCCAGCAGCCCGACAGGGACTAACTATGGCTACACCTTC
cdr3_aa: CASSPTGTNYGYTF
d_call: TRBD1
clone_size: -
v_call: TRBV5-4
j_call: TRBJ1-2

cdr3_nt: TGTGCTAGCAGCTTAGGAGGGTTCGCGAACACCGGGGAGCTGTTTTTT
cdr3_aa: CASSLGGFANTGELFF
d_call: -
clone_size: -
v_call: TRBV7-7
j_call: TRBJ2-2

cdr3_nt: TGTGCCAGCACTCCCGGGCCTCGGGGGCAGTTCTTC
cdr3_aa: CASTPGPRGQFF
d_call: -
clone_size: -
v_call: TRBV11-2
j_call: TRBJ2-1

cdr3_nt: TGTGCCAGCCTTCCACGGACCTATAGCACAGATACGCAGTATTTT
cdr3_aa: CASLPRTYSTDTQYF
d_call: -
clone_size: -
v_call: TRBV6-5
j_call: TRBJ2-3

cdr3_nt: TGCGCCAGCAGCCAAGAGGGACAGGGGTATCGCGAGCAGTACTTC
cdr3_aa: CASSQEGQGYREQYF
d_call: TRBD1
clone_size: -
v_call: TRBV4-1
j_call: TRBJ2-7

cdr3_nt: TGCGCCAGCAGCTTGGAAGTCCCGGGGGCAGATACGCAGTATTTT
cdr3_aa: CASSLEVPGADTQYF
d_call: -
clone_size: -
v_call: TRBV5-1
j_call: TRBJ2-3

cdr3_nt: TGTGCCATCAGTGAGGAGACCCAGTACTTC
cdr3_aa: CAISEETQYF
d_call: -
clone_size: -
v_call: TRBV10-3
j_call: TRBJ2-5

cdr3_nt: TGCGCCAGCAGCCAAGGTGGGGCTACTAATGAAAAACTGTTTTTT
cdr3_aa: CASSQGGATNEKLFF
d_call: -
clone_size: -
v_call: TRBV4-3
j_call: TRBJ1-4

cdr3_nt: TGTGCCAGCAGCCAAGCGCCGGACAGTGTGAACACTGAAGCTTTCTTT
cdr3_aa: CASSQAPDSVNTEAFF
d_call: -
clone_size: -
v_call: TRBV3-1/TRBV3-2
j_call: TRBJ1-1

cdr3_nt: TGTGCCAGCAGCCTCCGGACGGGTACCGGGGAGCTGTTTTTT
cdr3_aa: CASSLRTGTGELFF
d_call: -
clone_size: -
v_call: TRBV7-2
j_call: TRBJ2-2

cdr3_nt: TGTGCCAGCAGTGCTCAGGGTATCGTCTACGAGCAGTACTTC
cdr3_aa: CASSAQGIVYEQYF
d_call: -
clone_size: -
v_call: TRBV5-5
j_call: TRBJ2-7

cdr3_nt: TGTGCTAGTGGTAAACTAGGTGGAAACACCATATATTTT
cdr3_aa: CASGKLGGNTIYF
d_call: -
clone_size: -
v_call: TRBV12-5
j_call: TRBJ1-3

cdr3_nt: TGTGCCAGCAGGAATGGAAACACCATATATTTT
cdr3_aa: CASRNGNTIYF
d_call: -
clone_size: -
v_call: TRBV9
j_call: TRBJ1-3